This T cell receptor (beta chain) was documented in a study of blood T cell repertoires in COVID-19. Study overall: Italy, Spain and the United States were the sources of the convalescent and acute COVID-19 samples.

Germline V gene lookup returns CDR1 SGHTA and CDR2 FQGNSA. The CDR3 runs 14 residues. The V and J ends lost 5 bases and 5 bases respectively, with 15 bases between them. Per the original data handling: Reference gene primers were amplified, and this amplification served to estimate nucleated cell counts. Clones were read by immunoSEQ multiplex PCR, and TCRdb kept only the in-frame ones, dropping some. V, J and clone size derive from that table, while D and trimming were established from the DNA sequence. The table shows about 110,000 clones, with roughly 80% occurring only once. Sequences were obtained from peripheral blood. The chain carries TRBV7-2 and TRBJ2-5, with D perhaps matching TRBD2 (7 bases). This TCR derives from an elderly woman with acute or convalescent COVID-19. The CDR3 sequence: CASSPLRGPETQYF. Here the CDR3 DNA reads TGTGCCAGCAGCCCGTTGCGGGGGCCGGAGACCCAGTACTTC.